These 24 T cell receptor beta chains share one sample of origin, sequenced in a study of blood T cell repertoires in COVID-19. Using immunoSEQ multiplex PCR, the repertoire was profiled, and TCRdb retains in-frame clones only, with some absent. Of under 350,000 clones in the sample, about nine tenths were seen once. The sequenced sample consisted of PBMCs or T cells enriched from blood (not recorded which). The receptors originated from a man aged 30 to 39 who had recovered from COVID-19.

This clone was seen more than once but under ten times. DNA for the CDR3: TGTGCCAGCAGTGCCGGGACAGGGGGCGCTTGGTATGGCTACACCTTC. Translating gives CASSAGTGGAWYGYTF. The V and J genes are TRBV2 and TRBJ1-2; 12 bases are shared with TRBD1. V shed 4 bases and J 5 bases; nucleotides not matched to a gene: 8. The germline gives CDR1 SNHLY, CDR2 FYNNEI. This CDR3 spans 16 amino acids.

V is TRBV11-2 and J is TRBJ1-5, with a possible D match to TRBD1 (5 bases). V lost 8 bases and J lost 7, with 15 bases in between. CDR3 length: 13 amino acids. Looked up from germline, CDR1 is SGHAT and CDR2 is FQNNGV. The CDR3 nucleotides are TGTGCCAGCGAAGGGGTGTTCTACCAGCCCCAGCATTTT. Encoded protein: CASEGVFYQPQHF.

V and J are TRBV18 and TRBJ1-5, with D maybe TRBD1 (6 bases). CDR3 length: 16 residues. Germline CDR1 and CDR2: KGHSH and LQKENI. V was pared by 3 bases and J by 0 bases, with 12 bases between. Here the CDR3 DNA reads TGTGCCAGCTCACCCCCCGGGACAAATAGCAATCAGCCCCAGCATTTT. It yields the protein CASSPPGTNSNQPQHF.

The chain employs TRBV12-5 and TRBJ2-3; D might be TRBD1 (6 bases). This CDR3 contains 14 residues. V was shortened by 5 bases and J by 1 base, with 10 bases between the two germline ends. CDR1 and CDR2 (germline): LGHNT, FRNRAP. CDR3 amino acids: CASGPGVGTDTQYF. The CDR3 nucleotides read TGTGCTAGTGGTCCAGGGGTCGGCACAGATACGCAGTATTTT.

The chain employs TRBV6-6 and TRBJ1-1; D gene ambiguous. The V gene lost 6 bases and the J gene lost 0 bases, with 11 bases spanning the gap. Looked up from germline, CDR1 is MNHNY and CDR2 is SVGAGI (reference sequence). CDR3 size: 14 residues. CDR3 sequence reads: CASRPGGLNTEAFF. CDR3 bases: TGTGCCAGCAGGCCCGGCGGCTTGAACACTGAAGCTTTCTTT.

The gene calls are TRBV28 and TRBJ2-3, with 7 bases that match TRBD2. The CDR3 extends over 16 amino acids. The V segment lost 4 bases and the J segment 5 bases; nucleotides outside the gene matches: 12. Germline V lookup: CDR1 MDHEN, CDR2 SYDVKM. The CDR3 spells CASSYPSGEGKDTQYF. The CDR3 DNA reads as TGTGCCAGCAGTTACCCCTCCGGGGAGGGGAAAGATACGCAGTATTTT.

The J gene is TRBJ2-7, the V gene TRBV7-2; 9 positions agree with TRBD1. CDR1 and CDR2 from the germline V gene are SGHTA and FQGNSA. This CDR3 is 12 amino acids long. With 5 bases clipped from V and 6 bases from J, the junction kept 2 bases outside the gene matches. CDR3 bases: TGTGCCAGCAGCCAACAGGGGGCCGAGCAGTACTTC. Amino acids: CASSQQGAEQYF.

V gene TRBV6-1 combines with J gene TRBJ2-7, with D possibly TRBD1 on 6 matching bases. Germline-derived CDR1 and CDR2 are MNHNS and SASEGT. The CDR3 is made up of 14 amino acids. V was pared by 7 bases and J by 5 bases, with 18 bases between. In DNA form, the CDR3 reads TGTGCCAGCAACGCGGACAGTCGGCGACACGAGCAGTACTTC. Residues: CASNADSRRHEQYF.

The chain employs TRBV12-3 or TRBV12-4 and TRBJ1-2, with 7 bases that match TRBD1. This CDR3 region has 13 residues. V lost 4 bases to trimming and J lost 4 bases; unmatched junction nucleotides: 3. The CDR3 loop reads CASSSGQVYGYTF. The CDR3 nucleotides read TGTGCCAGCAGTTCTGGACAGGTCTATGGCTACACCTTC.

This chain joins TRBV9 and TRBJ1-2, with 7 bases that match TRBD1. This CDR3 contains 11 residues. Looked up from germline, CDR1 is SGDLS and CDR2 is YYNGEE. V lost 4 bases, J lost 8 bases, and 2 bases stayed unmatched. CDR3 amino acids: CASSSTGGYTF. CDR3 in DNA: TGTGCCAGCAGCTCGACAGGGGGCTACACCTTC.

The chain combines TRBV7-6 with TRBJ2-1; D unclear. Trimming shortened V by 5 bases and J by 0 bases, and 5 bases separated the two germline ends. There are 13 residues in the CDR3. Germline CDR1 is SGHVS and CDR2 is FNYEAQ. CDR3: CASSRSSYNEQFF. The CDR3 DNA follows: TGTGCCAGCAGCAGGAGCTCCTACAATGAGCAGTTCTTC.

The CDR3 coding sequence is TGTGCCAGCCAACTCCGGGACAGGGGTAAAGATACGCAGTATTTT. Translated: CASQLRDRGKDTQYF. The chain couples TRBV18 to TRBJ2-3, with 10 bases that match TRBD1. This CDR3 contains 15 residues. V lost 8 bases to trimming and J lost 5 bases; unmatched junction nucleotides: 10. Germline V gene data show CDR1 as KGHSH and CDR2 as LQKENI.

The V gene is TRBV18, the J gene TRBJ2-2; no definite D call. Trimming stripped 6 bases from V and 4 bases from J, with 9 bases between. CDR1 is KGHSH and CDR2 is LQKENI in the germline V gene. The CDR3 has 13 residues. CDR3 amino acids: CASSPDITGELFF. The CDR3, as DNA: TGTGCCAGCTCGCCAGACATCACCGGGGAGCTGTTTTTT.

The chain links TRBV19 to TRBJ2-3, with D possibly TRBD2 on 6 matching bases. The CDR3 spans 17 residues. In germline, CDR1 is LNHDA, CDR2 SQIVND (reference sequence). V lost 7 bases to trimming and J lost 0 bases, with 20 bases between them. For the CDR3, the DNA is TGTGCCAGTACCTGGGGGTCCCTGAGCGGGAGCACAGATACGCAGTATTTT. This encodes CASTWGSLSGSTDTQYF.

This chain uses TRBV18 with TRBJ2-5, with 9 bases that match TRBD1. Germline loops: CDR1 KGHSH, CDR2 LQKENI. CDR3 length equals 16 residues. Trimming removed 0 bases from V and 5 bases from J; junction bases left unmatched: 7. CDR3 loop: CASSPPGQGGTETQYF. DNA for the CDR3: TGTGCCAGCTCACCACCGGGACAGGGAGGGACGGAGACCCAGTACTTC. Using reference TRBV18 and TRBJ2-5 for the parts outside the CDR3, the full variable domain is NAGVMQNPRHLVRRRGQEARLRCSPMKGHSHVYWYRQLPEEGLKFMVYLQKENIIDESGMPKERFSAEFPKEGPSILRIQQVVRGDSAAYFCASSPPGQGGTETQYFGPGTRLLVL.

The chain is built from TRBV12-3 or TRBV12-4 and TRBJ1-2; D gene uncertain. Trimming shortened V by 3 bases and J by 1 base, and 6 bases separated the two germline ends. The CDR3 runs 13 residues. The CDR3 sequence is CASSFRVNYGYTF. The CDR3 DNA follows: TGTGCCAGCAGTTTTCGGGTTAACTATGGCTACACCTTC.

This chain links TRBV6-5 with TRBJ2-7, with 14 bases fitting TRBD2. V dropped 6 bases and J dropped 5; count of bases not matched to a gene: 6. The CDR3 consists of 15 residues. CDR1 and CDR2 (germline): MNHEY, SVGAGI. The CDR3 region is CASRAGTSGSDEQYF. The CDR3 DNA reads TGTGCCAGCAGGGCCGGGACTAGCGGGAGTGACGAGCAGTACTTC.

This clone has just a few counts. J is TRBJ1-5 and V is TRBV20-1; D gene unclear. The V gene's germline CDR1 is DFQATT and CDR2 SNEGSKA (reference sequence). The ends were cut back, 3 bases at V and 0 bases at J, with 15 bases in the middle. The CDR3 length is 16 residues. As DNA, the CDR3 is TGCAGTGCTAGTGAGAGATTTAGTGGTAGCAATCAGCCCCAGCATTTT. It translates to CSASERFSGSNQPQHF.

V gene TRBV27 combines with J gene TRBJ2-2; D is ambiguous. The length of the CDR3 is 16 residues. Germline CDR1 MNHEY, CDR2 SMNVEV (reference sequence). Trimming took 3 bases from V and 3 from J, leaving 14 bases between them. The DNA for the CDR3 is TGTGCCAGCAGTTTTATCCAGTATCCAGACACCGGGGAGCTGTTTTTT. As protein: CASSFIQYPDTGELFF.

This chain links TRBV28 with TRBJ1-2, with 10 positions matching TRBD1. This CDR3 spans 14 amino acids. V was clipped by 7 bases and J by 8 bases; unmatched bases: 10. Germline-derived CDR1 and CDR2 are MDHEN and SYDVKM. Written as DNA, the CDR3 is TGTGCCAGCAACCTTCTAGGGACAGGGGCCGGCTACACCTTC. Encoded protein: CASNLLGTGAGYTF.

In nucleotides, the CDR3 is TGTGCCAGCTCACCACCGTTGGCGGCAGCCTACGAGCAGTACTTC. Translating it yields CASSPPLAAAYEQYF. The chain is built from TRBV18 and TRBJ2-7; D gene unclear. This CDR3 region has 15 residues. Germline V lookup: CDR1 KGHSH, CDR2 LQKENI. The germline V and J ends were trimmed by 0 bases and 2 bases, with 11 bases remaining between them.

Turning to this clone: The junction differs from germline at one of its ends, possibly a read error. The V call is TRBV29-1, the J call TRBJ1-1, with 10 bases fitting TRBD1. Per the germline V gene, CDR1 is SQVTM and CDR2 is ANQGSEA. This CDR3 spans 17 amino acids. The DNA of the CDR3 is TGCAGCGCTGAAGAGGGACAGGGGAGAGGACGAAACACTGAAGCTTTCTTT. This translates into CSAEEGQGRGRNTEAFF.

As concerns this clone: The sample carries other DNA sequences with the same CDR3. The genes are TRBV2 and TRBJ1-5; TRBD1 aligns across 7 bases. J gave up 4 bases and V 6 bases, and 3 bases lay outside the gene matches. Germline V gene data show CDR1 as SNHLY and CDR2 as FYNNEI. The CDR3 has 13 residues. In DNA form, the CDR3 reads TGTGCCAGCAGATCGACAGGGAATCAGCCCCAGCATTTT. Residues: CASRSTGNQPQHF.

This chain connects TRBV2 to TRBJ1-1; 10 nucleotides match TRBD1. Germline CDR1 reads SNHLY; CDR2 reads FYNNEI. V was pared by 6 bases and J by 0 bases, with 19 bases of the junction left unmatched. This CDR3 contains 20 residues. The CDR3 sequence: CASSLFPTGTGARLNTEAFF. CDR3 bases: TGTGCCAGCAGCCTATTTCCTACCGGGACAGGGGCGAGACTGAACACTGAAGCTTTCTTT.